This TCR beta chain was sequenced during a study of T cells in tuberculosis. Looked up from germline, CDR1 is ENHRY and CDR2 is SYGVKD. The CDR3 runs to 14 residues. Trimming took off 3 bases at V and 5 bases at J, with 13 bases between the two ends. On this clone itself: Its antigen is not identified.

Study-level results: Selection depended on which cryopreserved specimens were available. Active tuberculosis TCR-alpha repertoires lay closer to GMM-specific TCRs than IGRA-negative controls, suggesting clonal expansion.

Time point here: new active TB diagnosis, blood taken before or within 7 days of starting treatment. Tuberculosis was confirmed by positive sputum smear and/or M. tuberculosis culture. Each donor contributed about 100,000 T cells on average, unsorted. Clones were sequenced by immunoSEQ multiplex PCR, and TCRdb holds only the in-frame ones, with some missing. The sample contains 30,000 to 35,000 clones, roughly 90% of which appear only once. Material: PBMCs, obtained at tuberculosis diagnosis. The chain combines TRBV10-3 with TRBJ1-2; perhaps TRBD1 as D (5 bases). The clonotype comes from an adult with tuberculosis. CDR3 amino acids: CAISEGGAAYGYTF. For the CDR3, the DNA is TGTGCCATCAGTGAAGGTGGGGCCGCTTATGGCTACACCTTC.